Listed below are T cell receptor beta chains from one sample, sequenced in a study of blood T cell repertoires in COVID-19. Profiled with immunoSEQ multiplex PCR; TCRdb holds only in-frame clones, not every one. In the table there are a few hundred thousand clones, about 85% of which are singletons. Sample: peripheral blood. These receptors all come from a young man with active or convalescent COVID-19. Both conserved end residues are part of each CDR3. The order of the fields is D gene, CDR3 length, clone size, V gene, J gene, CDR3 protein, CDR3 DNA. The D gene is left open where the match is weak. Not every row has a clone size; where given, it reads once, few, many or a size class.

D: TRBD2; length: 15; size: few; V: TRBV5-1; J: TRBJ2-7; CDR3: CASSLRLGLADEQYF; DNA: TGCGCCAGCAGCTTGAGGTTAGGACTAGCGGACGAGCAGTACTTC
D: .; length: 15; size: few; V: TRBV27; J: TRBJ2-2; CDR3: CASSVGQTHTGELFF; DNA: TGTGCCAGCAGTGTAGGACAGACCCACACCGGGGAGCTGTTTTTT
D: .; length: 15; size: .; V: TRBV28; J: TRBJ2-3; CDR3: CASSFGQGGKDTQYF; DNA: TGTGCCAGCAGTTTTGGTCAGGGTGGTAAAGATACGCAGTATTTT
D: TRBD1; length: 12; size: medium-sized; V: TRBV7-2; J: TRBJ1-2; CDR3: CASSRGGGLDTF; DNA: TGTGCCAGCAGCCGAGGGGGCGGGCTCGACACCTTC
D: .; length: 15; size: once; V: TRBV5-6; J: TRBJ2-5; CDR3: CASSPLGGQRETQYF; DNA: TGTGCCAGCAGCCCCCTGGGGGGACAGAGAGAGACCCAGTACTTC
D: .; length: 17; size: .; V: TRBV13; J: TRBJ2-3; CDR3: CASSTRGRGPLPDTQYF; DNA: TGTGCCAGCAGCACCCGCGGGCGGGGGCCCCTACCAGATACGCAGTATTTT
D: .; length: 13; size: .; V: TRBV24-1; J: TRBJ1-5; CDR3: CATSDLGDQPQHF; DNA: TGTGCCACCAGTGATTTAGGGGATCAGCCCCAGCATTTT
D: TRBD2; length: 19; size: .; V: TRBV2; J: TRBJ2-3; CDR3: CASSELASGKTRVADTQYF; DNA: TGTGCCAGCAGTGAGTTGGCTAGCGGGAAGACGAGGGTGGCAGATACGCAGTATTTT
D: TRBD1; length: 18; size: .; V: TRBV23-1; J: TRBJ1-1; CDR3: CASSQSPPDSTGLTEAFF; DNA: TGCGCCAGCAGTCAATCTCCGCCCGACTCGACAGGGCTAACTGAAGCTTTCTTT
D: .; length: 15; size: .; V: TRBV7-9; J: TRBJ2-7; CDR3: CASSLGNRVSNEQYF; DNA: TGTGCCAGCAGCTTAGGGAACAGGGTTTCGAACGAGCAGTACTTC
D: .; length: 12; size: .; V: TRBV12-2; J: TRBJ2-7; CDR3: CASLFSSYEQYF; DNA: TGTGCAAGTCTGTTTTCGTCCTACGAGCAGTACTTC
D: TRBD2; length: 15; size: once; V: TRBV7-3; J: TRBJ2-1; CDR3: CASSAASGLYNEQFF; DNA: TGTGCCAGCAGCGCCGCTAGCGGCCTCTACAATGAGCAGTTCTTC
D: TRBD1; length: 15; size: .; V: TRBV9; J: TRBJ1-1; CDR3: CASSPQTGGNTEAFF; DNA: TGTGCCAGCAGCCCACAGACAGGGGGGAACACTGAAGCTTTCTTT
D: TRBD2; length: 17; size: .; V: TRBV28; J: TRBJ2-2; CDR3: CASSFPGLAGVIGELFF; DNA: TGTGCCAGCAGTTTCCCTGGACTAGCGGGCGTCATCGGGGAGCTGTTTTTT
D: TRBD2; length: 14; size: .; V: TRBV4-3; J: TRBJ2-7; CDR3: CASSQGEGGYEQYF; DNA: TGCGCCAGCAGCCAAGGGGAGGGTGGGTACGAGCAGTACTTC
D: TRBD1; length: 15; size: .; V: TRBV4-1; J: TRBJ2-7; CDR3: CASSQTQGGAYEQYF; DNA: TGCGCCAGCAGCCAGACACAGGGGGGAGCCTACGAGCAGTACTTC
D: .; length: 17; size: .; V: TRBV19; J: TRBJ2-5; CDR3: CASSIGQGSKGRETQYF; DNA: TGTGCCAGTAGTATAGGCCAGGGTTCCAAGGGGCGGGAGACCCAGTACTTC
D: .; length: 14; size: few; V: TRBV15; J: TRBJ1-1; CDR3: CATSRALTPVEAFF; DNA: TGTGCCACCAGCAGAGCTTTGACACCCGTTGAAGCTTTCTTT
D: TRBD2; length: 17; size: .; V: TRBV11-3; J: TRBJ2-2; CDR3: CASSLGGLASDTGELFF; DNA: TGTGCCAGCAGCTTGGGTGGACTAGCGAGCGACACCGGGGAGCTGTTTTTT
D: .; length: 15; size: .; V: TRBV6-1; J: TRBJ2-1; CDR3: CASSVAPSSYNEQFF; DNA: TGTGCCAGCAGTGTAGCTCCTAGCTCCTACAATGAGCAGTTCTTC
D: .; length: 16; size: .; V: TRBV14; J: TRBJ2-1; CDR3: CASSQGRGLRHNEQFF; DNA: TGTGCCAGCAGCCAAGGGAGGGGCTTAAGGCACAATGAGCAGTTCTTC
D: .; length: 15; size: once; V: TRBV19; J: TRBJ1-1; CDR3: CASSIPPFEGGEAFF; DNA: TGTGCCAGTAGTATCCCCCCATTTGAAGGAGGGGAAGCTTTCTTT
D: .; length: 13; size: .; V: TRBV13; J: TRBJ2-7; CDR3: CASSFGDSYEQYF; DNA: TGTGCCAGCAGCTTCGGGGACTCCTACGAGCAGTACTTC
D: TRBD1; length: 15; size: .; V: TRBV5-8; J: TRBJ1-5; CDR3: CASSMIQGPNQPQHF; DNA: TGTGCCAGCAGCATGATACAGGGGCCGAATCAGCCCCAGCATTTT
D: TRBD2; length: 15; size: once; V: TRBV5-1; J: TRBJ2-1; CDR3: CASSLHPSGRDEQFF; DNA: TGCGCCAGCAGCTTGCACCCTAGCGGGAGAGATGAGCAGTTCTTC
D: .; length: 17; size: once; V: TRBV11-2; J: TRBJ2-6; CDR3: CASSPSDRSSGANVLTF; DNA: TGTGCCAGCAGCCCCAGCGATCGAAGCTCTGGGGCCAACGTCCTGACTTTC
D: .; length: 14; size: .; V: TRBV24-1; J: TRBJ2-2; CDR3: CATSARAAARELFF; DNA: TGTGCCACCAGTGCCAGGGCTGCGGCCAGGGAGCTGTTTTTT